This TCR beta chain is from a study of stem cell transplantation in POMP-related autoinflammatory disease. Study findings and constraints: In PRAID patients, the number of distinct TRB V-J gene pairings was restricted.

Turning to this clone: Its antigen is currently unknown. The junction departs from the called germline gene at one end, perhaps through a read error.

TCRdb keeps only in-frame clones here, not all; method: immunoSEQ multiplex PCR. Counted here are some 69,000 clones, roughly 88% occurring once; the ten biggest clones make up about 0.7%. The clonotype originates from a human patient with POMP-related autoinflammation and immune dysregulation (PRAID). Some T cells may originate from the graft donor. The sequencing here drew on CD4+ T cells from PBMCs, taken after stem cell transplantation.

The CDR3 region is CASGPRFQNF. As DNA, the CDR3 is TGTGCCAGCGGGCCCCGATTCCAGAACTTC. The gene calls are TRBV2 and TRBJ2-5; the D is unclear. Germline lookup yields CDR1 SNHLY and CDR2 FYNNEI. This CDR3 comprises 10 residues.